This is a list of T cell receptor beta chains from one sample in a study of shared clonotypes between healthy human individuals. Assay: immunoSEQ multiplex PCR; the TCRdb copy retains only in-frame clones and omits some. The table shows fewer than 3 million clones, with 80% to 95% occurring only once. The specimen sequenced was naive CD4+ T cells from PBMCs. These receptors all stem from a young man in good health. Some clones in this sample may be carry-over from other donors' samples. CDR3s include the opening cysteine and the closing phenylalanine or tryptophan. D genes are given only for firm matches. The size entry is marked missing in some rows and otherwise reads once, few, many or a size class.

clone size | D gene | J gene | V gene | CDR3 DNA | CDR3 protein
- | - | TRBJ1-5 | TRBV28 | TGTGCCAGCACCCCCGCAGGAGGCGGCAATCAGCCCCAGCATTTT | CASTPAGGGNQPQHF
- | TRBD2 | TRBJ2-3 | TRBV9 | TGTGCCAGCAGCGGGACTAGTTTCGATACGCAGTATTTT | CASSGTSFDTQYF
- | - | TRBJ1-5 | TRBV6-5 | TGTGCCAGCAGTTACCCTTCAAATCAGCCCCAGCATTTT | CASSYPSNQPQHF
- | - | TRBJ2-5 | TRBV7-9 | TGTGCCAGCAGCCCCGCCTTCCAAGAGACCCAGTACTTC | CASSPAFQETQYF
- | TRBD1 | TRBJ2-5 | TRBV10-3 | TGTGCCATGGGGGACAGGCAAGAGACCCAGTACTTC | CAMGDRQETQYF
- | TRBD1 | TRBJ2-5 | TRBV5-6 | TGTGCCAGCAGCGAAGCCGCCACGGGACAGCGGGAGACCCAGTACTTC | CASSEAATGQRETQYF
- | TRBD2 | TRBJ2-1 | TRBV5-1 | TGCGCCAGCAGCTTAGCGGGGGAGTCCTACAATGAGCAGTTCTTC | CASSLAGESYNEQFF
- | TRBD1 | TRBJ1-4 | TRBV5-1 | TGCGCCAGCAGCTCACGGGACAGGGGGCAAGAAAAACTGTTTTTT | CASSSRDRGQEKLFF
- | TRBD2 | TRBJ2-1 | TRBV15 | TGTGCCACCAGCTCTCCTAGCGGGAGACTTAACGAGCAGTTCTTC | CATSSPSGRLNEQFF
- | - | TRBJ1-3 | TRBV2 | TGTGCCAGCGATCTGCACACTGGAAACACCATATATTTT | CASDLHTGNTIYF
- | TRBD1 | TRBJ1-2 | TRBV5-8 | TGTGCCAGCAGCCCGGCCGGGACAGGGGGCCCCTACTTCTATGGCTACACCTTC | CASSPAGTGGPYFYGYTF
- | - | TRBJ1-4 | TRBV18 | TGTGCCAGCTCACCGGGGCAGGTTAATGAAAAACTGTTTTTT | CASSPGQVNEKLFF
- | - | TRBJ2-1 | TRBV28 | TGTGCCAGCAGGACAGTGGGAAAGTACAATGAGCAGTTCTTC | CASRTVGKYNEQFF
- | - | TRBJ1-1 | TRBV5-4 | TGTGCCAGCAGCTTGGACAGGTTAGTCATGAACACTGAAGCTTTCTTT | CASSLDRLVMNTEAFF
- | TRBD1 | TRBJ1-4 | TRBV19 | TGTGCCAGTAGTTCCGACAGGGCTTATGAAAAACTGTTTTTT | CASSSDRAYEKLFF
once | - | TRBJ2-7 | TRBV7-3 | TGTGCCAGCAGCTTAGCGCGGGTCCCAAGCCCTCACGAGCAGTACTTC | CASSLARVPSPHEQYF
- | - | TRBJ2-7 | TRBV20-1 | TGCAGTGCCAAGGACAGTGAGCAGTACTTC | CSAKDSEQYF
- | - | TRBJ1-2 | TRBV9 | TGTGCCAGCAGCTCCGATCCACTGGGACGGAACTATGGCTACACCTTC | CASSSDPLGRNYGYTF
- | TRBD1 | TRBJ2-7 | TRBV6-5 | TGTGCCAGCAGTTACCAGACAGGGGCGGCCTACGAGCAGTACTTC | CASSYQTGAAYEQYF
- | TRBD2 | TRBJ2-1 | TRBV5-1 | TGCGCCAGCACCGGGGGGAGCTACAATGAGCAGTTCTTC | CASTGGSYNEQFF
- | TRBD1 | TRBJ1-2 | TRBV6-6 | TGTGCCAGCCTCCAGACACAGGGGAACTATGGCTACACCTTC | CASLQTQGNYGYTF
- | TRBD1 | TRBJ1-1 | TRBV5-1 | TGCGCCAGCAGCGTGACGGGACAGGTGGAAGCTTTCTTT | CASSVTGQVEAFF
- | - | TRBJ1-5 | TRBV30 | TGTGCCTGGGCCAGGAGCTATAGCAATCAGCCCCAGCATTTT | CAWARSYSNQPQHF
- | TRBD1 | TRBJ2-3 | TRBV9 | TGTGCCAGCACCGGACAGGGGGTTAACACGGATACGCAGTATTTT | CASTGQGVNTDTQYF
- | - | TRBJ2-5 | TRBV30 | TGTGCCTGGATCAACGGGACCACCCAGTACTTC | CAWINGTTQYF
- | - | TRBJ1-1 | TRBV2 | TGTGCCAGCAGAGCGGAGCGGACCACTGAAGCTTTCTTT | CASRAERTTEAFF
- | - | TRBJ1-3 | TRBV6-1 | TGTGCCAGCAGTATCGCGCAGGGATACACCATATATTTT | CASSIAQGYTIYF
- | - | TRBJ1-1 | TRBV29-1 | TGCAGCGTTTCTGGAGGGTCGGTCACTGAAGCTTTCTTT | CSVSGGSVTEAFF
- | - | TRBJ2-5 | TRBV19 | TGTGCCAGTAGTTTCGGGACGGGGACCCAGTACTTC | CASSFGTGTQYF
- | - | TRBJ2-2 | TRBV6-5 | TGTGCCAGCAGTTACTCACTTAGCACCGGGGAGCTGTTTTTT | CASSYSLSTGELFF
- | - | TRBJ2-5 | TRBV29-1 | TGCAGCGTTATTTCAGACGCTCGGGGGACCCAGTACTTC | CSVISDARGTQYF
- | - | TRBJ2-1 | TRBV30 | TGTGCCTGGAGTGTAGATGAGCAGTTCTTC | CAWSVDEQFF
- | TRBD1 | TRBJ2-3 | TRBV11-2 | TGTGCCAGCAGCGCGGACAGGGGTGCAGATACGCAGTATTTT | CASSADRGADTQYF
- | TRBD1 | TRBJ2-7 | TRBV28 | TGTGCCATCCGGTCGGGGGCAGCACAGGGGGCTTACGAGCAGTACTTC | CAIRSGAAQGAYEQYF
once | TRBD2 | TRBJ2-2 | TRBV28 | TGTGCCAGCAGCTCCGTGGCGGGAGGGATCGGGGAGCTGTTTTTT | CASSSVAGGIGELFF
- | - | TRBJ2-3 | TRBV15 | TGTGCCACCAGCACGAAAGTCTCAGATACGCAGTATTTT | CATSTKVSDTQYF
once | TRBD2 | TRBJ2-2 | TRBV27 | TGTGCCAGCAGTTTTCTAGCGGGAGTTTACACCGGGGAGCTGTTTTTT | CASSFLAGVYTGELFF
- | - | TRBJ2-3 | TRBV7-9 | TGTGCCAGCAGCCCGGCACGGGACATCAGCACAGATACGCAGTATTTT | CASSPARDISTDTQYF
- | TRBD1 | TRBJ1-1 | TRBV25-1 | TGTGCCAGCGCGTGGACAGGTATGCTTGGGTTGAAAGCTTTCTTT | CASAWTGMLGLKAFF
- | TRBD2 | TRBJ2-7 | TRBV6-1 | TGTGCCGGAGGACTAGCGGGGACCTTCCCCTACGAGCAGTACTTC | CAGGLAGTFPYEQYF
- | TRBD1 | TRBJ2-5 | TRBV2 | TGTGCCAGCAGTGAGGGACAGGGGGGCGAGACCCAGTACTTC | CASSEGQGGETQYF
- | - | TRBJ1-3 | TRBV25-1 | TGTGCCAGCAGTGCGAGGCCCTCTGGAAACACCATATATTTT | CASSARPSGNTIYF
- | - | TRBJ1-2 | TRBV6-6 | TGTGCCAGCACTGTGTCTGGCCCTGGCTACACCTTC | CASTVSGPGYTF
once | - | TRBJ1-1 | TRBV20-1 | TGCAGTGCCAGGGGTTTGGCTGAAGCTTTCTTT | CSARGLAEAFF
once | - | TRBJ2-3 | TRBV2 | TGTGCCAGCTCGAGGGAGTTAAGCACAGATACGCAGTATTTT | CASSRELSTDTQYF
- | - | TRBJ1-2 | TRBV20-1 | TGCAGTCTTGGGATTAACTATGGCTACACCTTC | CSLGINYGYTF
- | - | TRBJ2-7 | TRBV6-1 | TGTGCCAGCAGTGGTCAGTCCGCCCGACCCTACGAGCAGTACTTC | CASSGQSARPYEQYF
- | TRBD2 | TRBJ2-1 | TRBV14 | TGTGCCAGCAGCCAAGGGTTCGTGGGAGGGCCGTACAATGAGCAGTTCTTC | CASSQGFVGGPYNEQFF
- | - | TRBJ2-7 | TRBV5-1 | TGCGCCAGCAGCTTGGGGGACCGTACCTACGAGCAGTACTTC | CASSLGDRTYEQYF
- | TRBD2 | TRBJ2-1 | TRBV30 | TGTGCCTGGAGTGTAAATCTAGCGGGAGGGCCTGGGTCCAATGAGCAGTTCTTC | CAWSVNLAGGPGSNEQFF
- | TRBD2 | TRBJ2-7 | TRBV27 | TGTGCCAGCAGGAGCCTGACGGGAATCGGGCTCGGGCGGGGGAACTACGAGCAGTACTTC | CASRSLTGIGLGRGNYEQYF